The clone carrying this T cell receptor beta chain has only a few counts. Its specificity is not known. Mismatch with germline at one junction end may stem from a read error. Unsorted libraries were prepared from 2 million PBMCs that had been stored at -80 C. By 5'RACE with 10-nucleotide random UMIs, the cDNA was made. TCRdb re-analysed the 5' RACE reads in MiXCR, keeping a single row per CDR3 protein. The repertoire holds roughly 71,000 distinct CDR3 sequences, with 3% to 5% as singletons. This record belongs to a study of neurological immune-mediated disorders. Study results and limitations: HTLV-1-associated myelopathy had the most TCR clonal expansion, whereas multiple sclerosis had the least (lower than in healthy controls). The repertoires of 18 of 34 multiple sclerosis patients were placed by phylogenetic grouping in a single related-CDR3 cluster, which may be a signature.

This CDR3 contains 14 residues. Germline CDR1 reads SGHRS; CDR2 reads YFSETQ. Sequencing was carried out using PBMCs. This chain links TRBV5-1 with TRBJ1-5; the D is unclear. The receptor's source is a man aged 25-40 years with multiple sclerosis. The CDR3 protein is CASSLREGNQPQNF. CDR3 DNA: TGCGCCAGCAGCTTGAGGGAGGGCAATCAGCCCCAGAATTTT.